The source of this T cell receptor beta chain is a study of shared clonotypes between healthy human individuals. The CDR3 is 18 amino acids. V gave up 7 bases and J gave up 0 bases; unmatched junction bases: 13. In germline, CDR1 is ENHRY, CDR2 SYGVKD. Study outcomes and limitations: Naive CD4 clonotype sharing across a few donors was approximately 5%. A reduction in generation probabilities was seen for non-shared clonotypes relative to those shared by all four donors.

This table comes from immunoSEQ multiplex PCR, and its TCRdb copy is limited to in-frame clones, with some not included. Here the sample spans around 700,000 clones, about 91% being singletons. As to this clone: The antigen remains undetermined.

As defined, naive CD8 cells were CD45RO-negative and positively selected for CCR7, with terminally differentiated effector memory CD45RA+ cells excluded. The sequenced material came from naive CD8+ T cells sorted from blood. The sequence derives from a man aged 30 to 45 in good health. The chain joins TRBV10-3 to TRBJ2-3, with TRBD2 identical over 10 bases. CDR3 protein: CAITRTSGDTSSTDTQYF. The CDR3 DNA sequence: TGTGCCATCACCAGGACTAGCGGAGATACCTCTAGCACAGATACGCAGTATTTT.